This passage covers 26 T cell receptor beta chains from one sample sequenced in a study of shared clonotypes between healthy human individuals. Assay: immunoSEQ multiplex PCR; the TCRdb copy retains only in-frame clones and omits some. The sample records over a million clones, 70% to 80% being singletons. Sequencing used memory CD4+ T cells from PBMCs. The subset here: CD45RA-negative fraction. The receptor source for this set is a man aged 18 to 29 in good health. Some clones in this sample may be carry-over from other donors' samples.

The chain couples TRBV6-5 to TRBJ1-4, with 8 bases that match TRBD1. There are 14 residues in the CDR3. Germline V gene lookup returns CDR1 MNHEY and CDR2 SVGAGI. V trimming: 1 base; J trimming: 8 bases; junction bases outside the gene matches: 3. CDR3 residues: CASSYLQGGEKLFF. CDR3 DNA: TGTGCCAGCAGTTACTTACAGGGGGGCGAAAAACTGTTTTTT.

The CDR3 DNA follows: TGCAGCGCACTGACAGGGACGGGCACTGAAGCTTTCTTT. Amino acids: CSALTGTGTEAFF. The chain has TRBV29-1 and TRBJ1-1; the match to TRBD1 covers 7 bases. V shed 7 bases, J shed 4 bases, and the junction held 9 bases outside the gene matches. This CDR3 has 13 amino acids. Germline CDR1 SQVTM, CDR2 ANQGSEA.

The chain joins TRBV6-1 to TRBJ1-1; the match to TRBD1 covers 7 bases. V was clipped by 6 bases and J by 6 bases; unmatched bases: 10. The CDR3 totals 14 residues. Germline CDR1 is MNHNS and CDR2 is SASEGT. The CDR3 loop reads CASRYGQVRAEAFF. The CDR3 nucleotides read TGTGCCAGCAGATACGGACAGGTCCGCGCTGAAGCTTTCTTT.

The chain links TRBV28 to TRBJ2-3; D is unresolved. The V gene's germline CDR1 is MDHEN and CDR2 SYDVKM. V shed 10 bases and J shed 0 bases, with 5 bases lying between them. This CDR3 contains 11 residues. As DNA, the CDR3 is TGTGCCACCACAAGCACAGATACGCAGTATTTT. This gives the protein CATTSTDTQYF.

This chain joins TRBV4-2 and TRBJ2-5, with a possible D match to TRBD1 (6 bases). In germline, CDR1 is LGHNA, CDR2 YNFKEQ. This CDR3 is built from 16 residues. Trimming shortened V by 2 bases and J by 1 base, and 14 bases separated the two germline ends. CDR3: CASSQTGRGSQETQYF. As DNA, the CDR3 is TGTGCCAGCAGCCAAACCGGCAGGGGTTCCCAAGAGACCCAGTACTTC.

This chain links TRBV27 with TRBJ2-2, with 12 bases matching TRBD2. From germline, CDR1 is MNHEY and CDR2 SMNVEV (reference sequence). Trimming removed 1 base from V and 5 bases from J; junction bases left unmatched: 11. The CDR3 loop spans 19 amino acids. Here the CDR3 DNA reads TGTGCCAGCAGTTTATTTGGACTCGGGACTAGCGGGTGGACCGGGGAGCTGTTTTTT. Translating gives CASSLFGLGTSGWTGELFF.

This rearrangement joins TRBV7-6 to TRBJ1-5; TRBD1 aligns across 7 bases. The germline V gene encodes CDR1 SGHVS and CDR2 FNYEAQ. The junction had 7 bases not matched to a gene; V was cut back by 11 bases and J by 3 bases. This CDR3 is 13 amino acids long. The chain's CDR3 is CAVQGMNNQPQHF. The CDR3 region has the DNA TGTGCCGTACAGGGGATGAACAATCAGCCCCAGCATTTT. Full variable domain (outside the CDR3, taken from reference TRBV7-6 and TRBJ1-5): GAGVSQSPRYKVTKRGQDVALRCDPISGHVSLYWYRQALGQGPEFLTYFNYEAQQDKSGLPNDRFSAERPEGSISTLTIQRTEQRDSAMYRCAVQGMNNQPQHFGDGTRLSIL.

The chain joins TRBV30 to TRBJ2-5; D tentatively reads TRBD1 or TRBD2 (5 bases each). Germline V gene data show CDR1 as GTSNPN and CDR2 as SVGIG (reference sequence). Trimming pared 2 bases from V and 5 bases from J, leaving 12 bases between. CDR3 length: 13 amino acids. The CDR3 DNA follows: TGTGCCTGGAGTTTCCAGGGCGGGGAGACCCAGTACTTC. It translates to CAWSFQGGETQYF. The full variable domain, completed using reference TRBV30 and TRBJ2-5, is SQTIHQWPATLVQPVGSPLSLECTVEGTSNPNLYWYRQAAGRGLQLLFYSVGIGQISSEVPQNLSASRPQDRQFILSSKKLLLSDSGFYLCAWSFQGGETQYFGPGTRLLVL.

The rearrangement joins TRBV11-2 to TRBJ2-2; D call uncertain. The CDR3 length is 14 residues. Germline V gene data show CDR1 as SGHAT and CDR2 as FQNNGV. V lost 0 bases and J 6 bases, leaving 8 bases between the germline ends. The CDR3 DNA reads TGTGCCAGCAGCTTAGAGTTCGGATCCGGGGAGCTGTTTTTT. It codes for CASSLEFGSGELFF.

The gene calls are TRBV9 and TRBJ2-1, with a possible D match to TRBD2 (6 bases). V was pared by 5 bases and J by 12 bases, with 15 bases between. The CDR3 length is 12 residues. The germline gives CDR1 SGDLS, CDR2 YYNGEE. Here the CDR3 DNA reads TGTGCCAGCAGTTACCGGGAGTATCGGCAGTTCTTC. Translation: CASSYREYRQFF.

As for this clone: One end of the junction varies from germline; a read error may be responsible. The rearrangement links TRBV6-1 to TRBJ2-7, with D perhaps TRBD1 (6 bases). The CDR3 runs 15 residues. In germline, CDR1 is MNHNS, CDR2 SASEGT. The CDR3 bases are TGTGCCAGCGGTGAAAGTGTGGGGGCCCCCTACGAGCAGTACTTC. This translates into CASGESVGAPYEQYF.

Notes on this clone: This CDR3 is also generated by other DNA sequences in the sample. V and J are TRBV28 and TRBJ2-5; a possible D gene is TRBD2 (5 bases). Trimming left V 3 bases short and J 2 bases short, with 7 bases between. The germline V gene has CDR1 MDHEN and CDR2 SYDVKM. The CDR3 has 13 amino acids. This chain's CDR3 is CASSFSGQETQYF. The CDR3 bases are TGTGCCAGCAGTTTTTCGGGGCAAGAGACCCAGTACTTC.

This clone was recorded only once. CDR3 in DNA: TGTGCCAGCAGGAGGGACAGGGGGTCTCGAAACACCATATATTTT. Residues: CASRRDRGSRNTIYF. This chain uses TRBV6-5 with TRBJ1-3; 11 bases agree with TRBD1. The CDR3 is 15 residues long. V was pared by 6 bases and J by 5 bases, with 6 bases of the junction left unmatched. Germline V CDR1 and CDR2: MNHEY, SVGAGI.

J is TRBJ2-1 and V is TRBV7-2, with D unclear. The CDR3 spans 17 residues. The germline V gene encodes CDR1 SGHTA and CDR2 FQGNSA. The germline V and J ends were trimmed by 5 bases and 4 bases, with 21 bases remaining between them. CDR3 sequence: CASSQGFLPLLYNEQFF. The CDR3 coding sequence is TGTGCCAGCAGCCAAGGGTTCCTACCCCTCCTTTACAATGAGCAGTTCTTC.

The chain recombines TRBV27 with TRBJ2-7; D is possibly TRBD2 (6 bases). CDR3 length: 14 amino acids. Per the germline V gene, CDR1 is MNHEY and CDR2 is SMNVEV (reference sequence). The V end lost 3 bases, the J end lost 0 bases, and 9 bases lay between the germline ends. CDR3 DNA: TGTGCCAGCAGTTTCGGAGGGAGCTCCTACGAGCAGTACTTC. Translating gives CASSFGGSSYEQYF.

Here the CDR3 DNA reads TGCGCCAGCAGCCAAGGGTCCGGGACAGGGGGAACCGGGGAGCTGTTTTTT. Amino acids: CASSQGSGTGGTGELFF. V usage is TRBV4-1 and J usage is TRBJ2-2, with 11 nucleotides matching TRBD1. CDR1 MGHRA and CDR2 YSYEKL come from the germline V gene. This CDR3 has 17 residues. Trimming took 1 base from V and 5 from J; bases not matched to a gene: 6.

The chain uses TRBV29-1 and TRBJ1-4, with D maybe TRBD1 (5 bases). Germline V gene sequence: CDR1 SQVTM, CDR2 ANQGSEA. The CDR3 has 12 residues. The germline V and J ends were trimmed by 6 bases and 10 bases, with 15 bases remaining between them. This CDR3 is CSVQGGGGKLFF. CDR3 sequence (DNA): TGCAGCGTGCAAGGCGGGGGGGGAAAACTGTTTTTT.

The rearrangement joins TRBV12-5 to TRBJ2-2, with a possible D match to TRBD2 (6 bases). The ends were cut back, 2 bases at V and 6 bases at J, with 25 bases in the middle. The CDR3 length is 19 residues. Germline lookup yields CDR1 LGHNT and CDR2 FRNRAP. Here the CDR3 reads CASGLFTLASSQVAGELFF. The CDR3 region has the DNA TGTGCTAGTGGTTTGTTTACGCTAGCGTCCTCGCAGGTCGCCGGGGAGCTGTTTTTT.

This clone has just one count. This sequence joins TRBV5-4 and TRBJ2-6; D call uncertain. Trimming removed 1 base from V and 2 bases from J, with 7 bases in between. Germline CDR1 and CDR2: SGHNT and YYREEE (reference sequence). This CDR3 is built from 15 residues. CDR3 DNA: TGTGCCAGCAGCTTGCAACCTGCTGGGGCCAACGTCCTGACTTTC. It specifies CASSLQPAGANVLTF.

The genes are TRBV6-5 and TRBJ2-7, with 7 bases matching TRBD2. After removal of 10 bases from V and 6 bases from J, the junction contained 12 bases not matched to a gene. Germline CDR1 is MNHEY and CDR2 is SVGAGI. The length of the CDR3 is 13 residues. The CDR3 nucleotides read TGTGCCACCCTTAACGGGAGGCCATGCGAGCAGTACTTC. Its protein product is CATLNGRPCEQYF.

The CDR3 sequence: CASTTGGNQPQHF. For the CDR3, the DNA is TGTGCCAGTACCACAGGGGGGAATCAGCCCCAGCATTTT. V and J are TRBV19 and TRBJ1-5; TRBD1 matches 8 bases. Germline values: CDR1 LNHDA, CDR2 SQIVND (reference sequence). The CDR3 extends over 13 amino acids. V shed 7 bases and J 4 bases; nucleotides not matched to a gene: 3. The complete variable domain, with remaining parts taken from reference TRBV19 and TRBJ1-5, reads DGGITQSPKYLFRKEGQNVTLSCEQNLNHDAMYWYRQDPGQGLRLIYYSQIVNDFQKGDIAEGYSVSREKKESFPLTVTSAQKNPTAFYLCASTTGGNQPQHFGDGTRLSIL.

Here the CDR3 DNA reads TGTGCCAGCAGCGTAGGGGGGCACGGCTACACCTTC. The encoded protein is CASSVGGHGYTF. V usage is TRBV9 and J usage is TRBJ1-2, with D maybe TRBD1 (6 bases). The CDR3 contains 12 residues. Trimming took 0 bases from V and 8 from J, leaving 8 bases between them. Germline-derived CDR1 and CDR2 are SGDLS and YYNGEE.

The chain's CDR3 is CASSESGGQETQYF. CDR3 in DNA: TGTGCCAGCAGTGAGTCAGGGGGGCAAGAGACCCAGTACTTC. V usage is TRBV2 and J usage is TRBJ2-5, with D possibly matching TRBD1 (7 bases). The CDR3 consists of 14 residues. The germline gives CDR1 SNHLY, CDR2 FYNNEI. The V and J ends lost 3 bases and 2 bases respectively, with 10 bases between them.

The rearrangement uses TRBV7-2 and TRBJ1-2; D might be TRBD1 (5 bases). Trimming cost V 5 bases and J 7 bases, with 23 bases left between them. Germline values: CDR1 SGHTA, CDR2 FQGNSA. The CDR3 covers 16 residues. CDR3 sequence: CASSEGTSADRGGYTF. Here the CDR3 DNA reads TGTGCCAGCAGCGAAGGAACGAGTGCAGATAGGGGTGGCTACACCTTC.

This chain joins TRBV28 and TRBJ1-1; no clear D gene. With 3 bases removed from V and 5 bases from J, the gap between germline ends came to 16 bases. Germline assignment: CDR1 MDHEN and CDR2 SYDVKM. This CDR3 comprises 15 residues. The CDR3 region is CASSLGRALGTEAFF. The CDR3 coding sequence is TGTGCCAGCAGTTTGGGCCGGGCCCTGGGGACTGAAGCTTTCTTT.

The chain has TRBV27 and TRBJ2-7; D remains unclear. CDR1 is MNHEY and CDR2 is SMNVEV in the germline V gene (reference sequence). V was trimmed by 8 bases and J by 5 bases, leaving 10 bases between them. This CDR3 region has 11 residues. CDR3 DNA: TGTGCCAGCTCCCTTCGCGACGAGCAGTACTTC. Its protein is CASSLRDEQYF.